The T cell receptor (beta chain) under discussion was sequenced for a study of cytomegalovirus exposure and HLA in healthy donors. PCR amplification relied on 60 Vbeta primers (plus 13 Jbeta primers). Produced via immunoSEQ multiplex PCR; TCRdb's table is partial and in-frame only. The sample includes 130,000 or so clones. As concerns this clone: Its specificity is unknown.

General study points: Through in vitro validation, three CMV-associated chains were shown to be specific for CMV antigens. The HLA-A and HLA-B alleles of most subjects were reportedly predicted accurately from TCR beta sequences.

This clonotype was sampled from a woman aged 40 to 55 in good health and CMV-seronegative. Sequenced sample: PBMCs.

CDR3 nucleotides: TGTGCCAGCAGCTTAGCGCTTCCGGGAGCCACTGAAGCTTTCTTT. This gives the protein CASSLALPGATEAFF. The V call is TRBV7-8, the J call TRBJ1-1; D unresolved. V lost 0 bases and J lost 4, with 12 bases in between. Germline V gene lookup returns CDR1 SGHVS and CDR2 FQNEAQ. The CDR3 runs to 15 residues. Drawing the rest from reference TRBV7-8 and TRBJ1-1, the complete variable domain is GAGVSQSPRYKVAKRGQDVALRCDPISGHVSLFWYQQALGQGPEFLTYFQNEAQLDKSGLPSDRFFAERPEGSVSTLKIQRTQQEDSAVYLCASSLALPGATEAFFGQGTRLTVV.